These 18 T cell receptor beta chains share one sample of origin, sequenced in a study of chemoradiotherapy in HPV16-positive cancers. Repertoires were generated with immunoSEQ multiplex PCR, while TCRdb's copy carries only in-frame clones and drops some. The table lists about 35,000 clones, 92% of them singletons. This sample comprised blood, obtained from a patient who underwent chemoradiotherapy. All receptors come from a human donor with HPV-associated anogenital cancer.

The genes are TRBV11-3 and TRBJ2-7; TRBD1 matches at 8 bases. Looked up from germline, CDR1 is SGHNT and CDR2 is YENEEA. The CDR3 runs to 16 residues. Germline trimming cut 1 base from V and 4 bases from J; bases unmatched to any gene: 9. The DNA for the CDR3 is TGTGCCAGCAGCTTAGTTTGGACAGGGACCCGATACGAGCAGTACTTC. It codes for CASSLVWTGTRYEQYF.

The chain uses TRBV5-4 and TRBJ2-7, with TRBD2 as a possible D gene (6 bases). This CDR3 spans 14 amino acids. Germline lookup yields CDR1 SGHNT and CDR2 YYREEE (reference sequence). Trimming took off 0 bases at V and 1 base at J, with 8 bases between the two ends. The CDR3 here is CASSLAAGSYEQYF. The CDR3 DNA reads as TGTGCCAGCAGCTTGGCGGCGGGGTCCTACGAGCAGTACTTC.

The CDR3: CASRDRGRTEAFF. The CDR3 region has the DNA TGTGCCAGCAGGGACAGGGGAAGGACTGAAGCTTTCTTT. The rearrangement links TRBV21-1 to TRBJ1-1; the table calls TRBD1, which could not be checked here. TRBV21-1 is termed a pseudogene. The CDR3 has 13 residues.

The rearrangement links TRBV9 to TRBJ2-3; unclear D gene. The CDR3 covers 14 residues. V lost 0 bases to trimming and J lost 3 bases, with 8 bases between them. Germline values: CDR1 SGDLS, CDR2 YYNGEE. CDR3 sequence: CASSVEGSTDTQYF. DNA of the CDR3: TGTGCCAGCAGCGTAGAGGGTTCTACAGATACGCAGTATTTT. The full variable domain, completed using reference TRBV9 and TRBJ2-3, is DSGVTQTPKHLITATGQRVTLRCSPRSGDLSVYWYQQSLDQGLQFLIQYYNGEERAKGNILERFSAQQFPDLHSELNLSSLELGDSALYFCASSVEGSTDTQYFGPGTRLTVL.

This clone has a single count. The V call is TRBV11-2, the J call TRBJ2-5; D is unclear. The CDR3 consists of 14 residues. Germline-derived CDR1 and CDR2 are SGHAT and FQNNGV. Deletions cut 3 bases from V and 9 bases from J, with 17 bases between. As DNA, the CDR3 is TGTGCCAGCAGCTTCGGGCAGGTGGCTATGTCCCAGTACTTC. This codes for CASSFGQVAMSQYF.

V gene TRBV30 combines with J gene TRBJ1-3, with D possibly being TRBD1 (6 bases). V was shortened by 5 bases and J by 3 bases, with 11 bases between the two germline ends. The CDR3 contains 13 residues. Germline-derived CDR1 and CDR2 are GTSNPN and SVGIG (reference sequence). CDR3 coding DNA: TGTGCCTGGTTCCGCAGGGGTGGAAACACCATATATTTT. Residues: CAWFRRGGNTIYF. The complete variable domain, with remaining parts taken from reference TRBV30 and TRBJ1-3, reads SQTIHQWPATLVQPVGSPLSLECTVEGTSNPNLYWYRQAAGRGLQLLFYSVGIGQISSEVPQNLSASRPQDRQFILSSKKLLLSDSGFYLCAWFRRGGNTIYFGEGSWLTVV.

V is TRBV7-9 and J is TRBJ1-2; D uncertain. Trimming left V 5 bases short and J 6 bases short, with 13 bases between. Per germline, CDR1 SEHNR and CDR2 FQNEAQ (reference sequence). This CDR3 has 13 residues. CDR3 sequence: CASSRRQADGYTF. The CDR3 DNA reads TGTGCCAGCAGCCGGCGGCAGGCGGATGGCTACACCTTC.

The chain carries TRBV5-1 and TRBJ1-5, with TRBD1 matching 9 bases. V dropped 4 bases and J dropped 4; count of bases not matched to a gene: 3. The CDR3 contains 14 residues. Per germline, CDR1 SGHRS and CDR2 YFSETQ. The CDR3 DNA reads TGCGCCAGCAGCCCCGACAGGGGGAATCAGCCCCAGCATTTT. It codes for CASSPDRGNQPQHF.

The chain recombines TRBV25-1 with TRBJ1-1, with D possibly matching TRBD1 (5 bases). This CDR3 region has 14 residues. Germline loops: CDR1 MGHDK, CDR2 SYGVNS. V dropped 6 bases and J dropped 1 base, with 12 bases sitting between them. CDR3 region: CASSPAGTNTEAFF. The CDR3 DNA reads TGTGCCAGCAGCCCCGCAGGGACGAACACTGAAGCTTTCTTT.

The V gene is TRBV9, the J gene TRBJ1-2; 9 bases align to TRBD1. Looked up from germline, CDR1 is SGDLS and CDR2 is YYNGEE. V lost 0 bases to trimming and J lost 6 bases; unmatched junction nucleotides: 12. The CDR3 has 17 residues. In DNA, the CDR3 is TGTGCCAGCAGCGTAGGACTGGGCCCGGGACAGGGTAATGGCTACACCTTC. Translating gives CASSVGLGPGQGNGYTF.

The chain couples TRBV7-3 to TRBJ2-2, with TRBD2 matching 15 bases. CDR3 length: 17 amino acids. Germline-derived CDR1 and CDR2 are SGHTA and FQGTGA. J was trimmed by 5 bases and V by 5 bases; bases with no gene match: 6. The CDR3 nucleotides read TGTGCCAGCAGCCCCCGGGGACTAGCGGGGGGAACCGGGGAGCTGTTTTTT. As protein: CASSPRGLAGGTGELFF.

The V gene is TRBV27, the J gene TRBJ1-1; the D is unclear. The germline gives CDR1 MNHEY, CDR2 SMNVEV (reference sequence). This CDR3 has 13 amino acids. The V gene lost 0 bases and the J gene lost 4 bases, with 6 bases spanning the gap. The CDR3 nucleotides are TGTGCCAGCAGTTTATCGACGGGCACTGAAGCTTTCTTT. Translation gives CASSLSTGTEAFF.

This chain joins TRBV6-5 and TRBJ1-1; 7 bases agree with TRBD1. The ends lost 9 bases at V and 0 bases at J; junction bases unmatched: 4. The CDR3 length is 13 residues. CDR1 MNHEY and CDR2 SVGAGI come from the germline V gene. CDR3 DNA: TGTGCCAGTCAGGGGGTTATGAACACTGAAGCTTTCTTT. It codes for CASQGVMNTEAFF.

The J gene is TRBJ2-3, the V gene TRBV27; 12 bases align to TRBD2. This CDR3 has 14 amino acids. The J segment lost 7 bases and the V segment lost 3 bases, leaving 2 bases of the junction unmatched. Germline V gene data show CDR1 as MNHEY and CDR2 as SMNVEV (reference sequence). The CDR3 DNA reads as TGTGCCAGCAGTTTGGGACTAGCGGGTTATACGCAGTATTTT. Translating it yields CASSLGLAGYTQYF.

This chain connects TRBV5-1 to TRBJ1-1; D is uncertain. This CDR3 has 15 residues. CDR1 and CDR2 from the germline V gene are SGHRS and YFSETQ. V dropped 4 bases and J dropped 2 bases, with 15 bases sitting between them. CDR3 bases: TGCGCCAGCAGCCCATGGAGTACCCCCAACACTGAAGCTTTCTTT. This encodes CASSPWSTPNTEAFF.

V gene TRBV7-9 combines with J gene TRBJ2-7; no definite D call. The V gene's germline CDR1 is SEHNR and CDR2 FQNEAQ (reference sequence). The CDR3 totals 12 residues. Trimming pared 3 bases from V and 0 bases from J, leaving 3 bases between. The CDR3 is CASSFGSYEQYF. CDR3 sequence (DNA): TGTGCCAGCAGCTTTGGCTCCTACGAGCAGTACTTC.

This chain links TRBV5-8 with TRBJ2-1; D may be TRBD1 (5 bases). There are 16 residues in the CDR3. The ends were cut back, 2 bases at V and 2 bases at J, with 14 bases in the middle. CDR1 SGHTS and CDR2 YDEGEE come from the germline V gene. CDR3: CASSLPFGATYNEQFF. The CDR3 nucleotides read TGTGCCAGCAGCTTACCGTTTGGGGCGACCTACAATGAGCAGTTCTTC.

This clone was detected only once. The chain is built from TRBV29-1 and TRBJ1-1; 7 bases match TRBD1. The CDR3 is 15 residues long. V lost 7 bases, J lost 1 base, and 12 bases stayed unmatched. The V gene's germline CDR1 is SQVTM and CDR2 ANQGSEA. The CDR3 reads CSGYRGDRANTEAFF. The CDR3 DNA reads as TGCAGCGGGTACCGAGGGGACAGAGCGAACACTGAAGCTTTCTTT.